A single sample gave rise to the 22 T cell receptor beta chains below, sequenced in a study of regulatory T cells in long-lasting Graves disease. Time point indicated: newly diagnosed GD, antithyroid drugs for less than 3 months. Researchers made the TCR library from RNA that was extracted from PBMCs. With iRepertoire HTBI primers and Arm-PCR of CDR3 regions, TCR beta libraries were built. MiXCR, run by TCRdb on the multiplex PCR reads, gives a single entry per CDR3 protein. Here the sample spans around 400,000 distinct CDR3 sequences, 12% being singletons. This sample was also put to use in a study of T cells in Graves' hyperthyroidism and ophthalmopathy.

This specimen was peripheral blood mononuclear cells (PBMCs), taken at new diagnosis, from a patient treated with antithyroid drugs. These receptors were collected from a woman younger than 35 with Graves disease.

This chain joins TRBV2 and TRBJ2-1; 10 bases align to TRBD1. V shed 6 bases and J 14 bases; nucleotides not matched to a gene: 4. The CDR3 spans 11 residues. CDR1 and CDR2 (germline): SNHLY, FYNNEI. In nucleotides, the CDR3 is TGTGCCAGCAGGGGACAGGGGAGGGAGTTCTTC. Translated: CASRGQGREFF.

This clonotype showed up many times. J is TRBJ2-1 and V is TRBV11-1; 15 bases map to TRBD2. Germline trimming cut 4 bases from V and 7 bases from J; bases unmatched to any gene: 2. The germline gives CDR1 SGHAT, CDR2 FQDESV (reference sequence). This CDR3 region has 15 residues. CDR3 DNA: TGTGCCAGCAGCTCCGGACTAGCGGGGGGGAATGAGCAGTTCTTC. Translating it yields CASSSGLAGGNEQFF.

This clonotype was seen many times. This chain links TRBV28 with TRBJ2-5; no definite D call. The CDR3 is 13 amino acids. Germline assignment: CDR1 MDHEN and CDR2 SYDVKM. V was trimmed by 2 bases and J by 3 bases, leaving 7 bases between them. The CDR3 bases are TGTGCCAGCAGTTTAAAGGCAGAAGAGACCCAGTACTTC. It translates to CASSLKAEETQYF.

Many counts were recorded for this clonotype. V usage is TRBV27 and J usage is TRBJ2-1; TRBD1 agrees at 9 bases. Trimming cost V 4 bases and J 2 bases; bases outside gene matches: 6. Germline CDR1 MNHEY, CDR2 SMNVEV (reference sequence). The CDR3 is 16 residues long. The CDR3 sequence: CASSSSNRGPYNEQFF. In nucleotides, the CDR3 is TGTGCCAGCAGTTCCTCAAACAGGGGGCCCTACAATGAGCAGTTCTTC.

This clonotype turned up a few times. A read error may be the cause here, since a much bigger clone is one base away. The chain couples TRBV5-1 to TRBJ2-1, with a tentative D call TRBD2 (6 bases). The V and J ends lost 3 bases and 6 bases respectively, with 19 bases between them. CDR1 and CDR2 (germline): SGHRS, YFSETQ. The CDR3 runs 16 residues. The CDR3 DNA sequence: TGCGCCAGCAGCTCCTCTCCCGGGGGAAATTCCAATGAGCAGTTCTTC. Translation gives CASSSSPGGNSNEQFF.

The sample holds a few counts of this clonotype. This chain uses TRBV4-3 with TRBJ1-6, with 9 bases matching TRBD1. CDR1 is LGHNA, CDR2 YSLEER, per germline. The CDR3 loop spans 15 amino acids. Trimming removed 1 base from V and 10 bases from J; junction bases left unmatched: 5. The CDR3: CASSQVRDRASPLHF. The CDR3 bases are TGCGCCAGCAGCCAAGTCCGGGACAGGGCATCACCCCTCCACTTT.

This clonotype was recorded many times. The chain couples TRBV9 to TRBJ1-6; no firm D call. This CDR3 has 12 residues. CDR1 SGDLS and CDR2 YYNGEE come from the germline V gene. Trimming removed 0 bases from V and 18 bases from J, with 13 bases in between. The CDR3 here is CASSVVGGDRHF. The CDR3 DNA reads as TGTGCCAGCAGCGTAGTTGGCGGGGATCGCCACTTT.

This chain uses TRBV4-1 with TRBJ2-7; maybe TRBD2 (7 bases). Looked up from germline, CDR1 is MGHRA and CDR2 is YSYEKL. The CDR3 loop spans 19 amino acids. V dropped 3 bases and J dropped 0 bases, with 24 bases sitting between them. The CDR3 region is CASSHGRGAILEDSYEQYF. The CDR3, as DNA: TGCGCCAGCAGCCACGGCCGGGGGGCTATTCTAGAGGACTCCTACGAGCAGTACTTC.

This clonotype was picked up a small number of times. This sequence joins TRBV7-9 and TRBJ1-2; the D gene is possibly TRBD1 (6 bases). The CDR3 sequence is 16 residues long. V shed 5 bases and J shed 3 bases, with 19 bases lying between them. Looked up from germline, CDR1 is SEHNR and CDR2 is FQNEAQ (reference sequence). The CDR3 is CASSIPGEGAHYGYTF. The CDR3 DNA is TGTGCCAGCAGCATCCCAGGGGAAGGGGCTCACTATGGCTACACCTTC.

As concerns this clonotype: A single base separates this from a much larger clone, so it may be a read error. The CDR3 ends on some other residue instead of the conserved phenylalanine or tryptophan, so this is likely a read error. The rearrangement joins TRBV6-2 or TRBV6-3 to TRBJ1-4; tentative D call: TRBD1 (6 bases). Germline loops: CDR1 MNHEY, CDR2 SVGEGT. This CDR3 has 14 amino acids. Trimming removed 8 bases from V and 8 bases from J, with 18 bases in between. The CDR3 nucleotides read TGTGCCAGCGGTCTAACAGGGACGAACGAAAAACTGTTTTAT. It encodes CASGLTGTNEKLFY.

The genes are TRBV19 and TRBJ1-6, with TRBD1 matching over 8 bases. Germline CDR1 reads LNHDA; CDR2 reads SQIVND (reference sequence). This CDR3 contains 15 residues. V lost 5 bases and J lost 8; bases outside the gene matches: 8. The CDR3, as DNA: TGTGCCAGTAGTTATGGACAGGGAGTCGATTCACCCCTCCACTTT. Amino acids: CASSYGQGVDSPLHF.

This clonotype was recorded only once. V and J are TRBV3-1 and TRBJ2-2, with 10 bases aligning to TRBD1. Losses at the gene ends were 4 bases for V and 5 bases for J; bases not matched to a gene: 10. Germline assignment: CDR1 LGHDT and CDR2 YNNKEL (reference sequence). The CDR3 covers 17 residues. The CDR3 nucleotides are TGTGCCAGCAGCCGCTTTCGGCCGGGACAGGGGACCGGGGAGCTGTTTTTT. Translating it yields CASSRFRPGQGTGELFF.

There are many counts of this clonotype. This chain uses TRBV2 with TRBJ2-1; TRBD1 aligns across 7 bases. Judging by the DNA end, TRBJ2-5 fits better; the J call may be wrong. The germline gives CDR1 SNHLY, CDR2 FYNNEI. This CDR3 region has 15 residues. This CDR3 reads CASTFNRGGSETQYF. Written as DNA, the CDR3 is TGTGCCAGCACCTTCAACAGGGGTGGGTCAGAGACCCAGTACTTC.

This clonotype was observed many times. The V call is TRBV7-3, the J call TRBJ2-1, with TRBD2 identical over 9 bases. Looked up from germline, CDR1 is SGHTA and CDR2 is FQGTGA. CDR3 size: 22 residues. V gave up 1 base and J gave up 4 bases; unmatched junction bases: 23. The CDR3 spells CASSLIGSSGRSTSGRYNEQFF. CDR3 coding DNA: TGTGCCAGCAGCTTAATCGGGTCGTCGGGAAGATCGACTAGCGGACGGTACAATGAGCAGTTCTTC. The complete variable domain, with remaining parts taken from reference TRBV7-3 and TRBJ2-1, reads GAGVSQTPSNKVTEKGKYVELRCDPISGHTALYWYRQSLGQGPEFLIYFQGTGAADDSGLPNDRFFAVRPEGSVSTLKIQRTERGDSAVYLCASSLIGSSGRSTSGRYNEQFFGPGTRLTVL.

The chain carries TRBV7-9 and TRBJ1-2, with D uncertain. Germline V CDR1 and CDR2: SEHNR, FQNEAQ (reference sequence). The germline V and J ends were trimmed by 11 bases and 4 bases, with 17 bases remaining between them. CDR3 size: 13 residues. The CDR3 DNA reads TGTGCCGGCACCGATCCGGGGTTCTATGGCTACACCTTC. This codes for CAGTDPGFYGYTF.

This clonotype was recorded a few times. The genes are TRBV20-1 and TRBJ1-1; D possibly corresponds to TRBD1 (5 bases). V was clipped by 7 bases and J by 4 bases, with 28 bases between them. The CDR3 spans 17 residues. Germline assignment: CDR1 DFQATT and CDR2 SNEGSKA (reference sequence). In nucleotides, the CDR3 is TGCAGTGTCGCGGAAGGGATGGAGCGGGGCGATAGCACTGAAGCTTTCTTT. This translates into CSVAEGMERGDSTEAFF.

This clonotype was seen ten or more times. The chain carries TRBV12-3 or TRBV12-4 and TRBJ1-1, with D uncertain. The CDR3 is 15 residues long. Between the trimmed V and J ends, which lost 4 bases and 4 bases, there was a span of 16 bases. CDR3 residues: CASSSTYAGGTEAFF. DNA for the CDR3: TGTGCCAGCAGTTCGACTTACGCCGGAGGCACTGAAGCTTTCTTT.

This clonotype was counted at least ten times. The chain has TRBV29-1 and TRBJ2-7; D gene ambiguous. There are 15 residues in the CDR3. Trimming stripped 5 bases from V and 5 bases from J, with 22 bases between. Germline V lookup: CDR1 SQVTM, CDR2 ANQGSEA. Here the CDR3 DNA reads TGCAGCGTTCGGTCCCAAACCGGCCCCTCGGACGAGCAGTACTTC. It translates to CSVRSQTGPSDEQYF.

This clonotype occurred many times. The CDR3 DNA follows: TGTGCCACCAGTGATTTAACGGGACAGGTCGGTTGGCTGACCTACGAGCAGTACGTC. Its protein is CATSDLTGQVGWLTYEQYV. V and J are TRBV24-1 and TRBJ2-7; 8 positions match TRBD1. Germline assignment: CDR1 KGHDR and CDR2 SFDVKD. CDR3 length: 19 residues. Unmatched junction bases numbered 15, after V lost 1 base and J lost 2 bases.

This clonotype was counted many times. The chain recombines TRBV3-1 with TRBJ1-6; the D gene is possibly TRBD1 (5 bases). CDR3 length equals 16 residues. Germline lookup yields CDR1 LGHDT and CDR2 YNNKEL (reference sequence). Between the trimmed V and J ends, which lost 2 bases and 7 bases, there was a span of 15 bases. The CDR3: CASSQPTGQGNSPLHF. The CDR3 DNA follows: TGTGCCAGCAGCCAACCAACCGGCCAGGGCAATTCACCCCTCCACTTT.

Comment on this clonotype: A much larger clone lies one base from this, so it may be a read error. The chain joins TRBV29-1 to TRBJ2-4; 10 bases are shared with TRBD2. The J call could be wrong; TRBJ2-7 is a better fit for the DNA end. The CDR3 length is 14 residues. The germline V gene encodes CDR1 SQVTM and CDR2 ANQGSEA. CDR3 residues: CSVVGPAGGYEQYF. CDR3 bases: TGCAGCGTTGTCGGTCCAGCGGGAGGGTACGAGCAGTACTTC.

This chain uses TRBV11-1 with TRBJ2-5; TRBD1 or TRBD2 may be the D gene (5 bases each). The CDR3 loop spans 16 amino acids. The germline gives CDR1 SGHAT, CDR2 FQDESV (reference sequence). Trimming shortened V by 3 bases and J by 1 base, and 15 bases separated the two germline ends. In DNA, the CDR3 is TGTGCCAGCAGCTTCGAACACCCGGGGCTCCAAGAGACCCAGTACTTC. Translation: CASSFEHPGLQETQYF.